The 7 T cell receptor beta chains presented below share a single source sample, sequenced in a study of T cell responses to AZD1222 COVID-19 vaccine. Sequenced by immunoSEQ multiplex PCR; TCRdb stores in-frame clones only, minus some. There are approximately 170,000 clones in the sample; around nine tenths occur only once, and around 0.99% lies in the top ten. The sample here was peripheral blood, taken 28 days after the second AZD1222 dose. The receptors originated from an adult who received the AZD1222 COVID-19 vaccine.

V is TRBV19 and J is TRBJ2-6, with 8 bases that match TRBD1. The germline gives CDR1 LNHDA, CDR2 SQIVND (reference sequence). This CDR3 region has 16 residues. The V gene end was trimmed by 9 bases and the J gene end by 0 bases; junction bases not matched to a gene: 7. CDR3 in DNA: TGTGCCAGCAGCGACAGGGGAAGCTCTGGGGCCAACGTCCTGACTTTC. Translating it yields CASSDRGSSGANVLTF.

The CDR3: CASSQKTGGGGYTF. Written as DNA, the CDR3 is TGTGCCAGCAGCCAGAAGACAGGGGGCGGTGGCTACACCTTC. The genes are TRBV3-1 (or the pseudogene TRBV3-2) and TRBJ1-2; 10 positions match TRBD1. In germline, CDR1 is LGHDT, CDR2 YNNKEL (reference sequence). The CDR3 contains 14 residues. With 3 bases clipped from V and 7 bases from J, the junction kept 5 bases outside the gene matches.

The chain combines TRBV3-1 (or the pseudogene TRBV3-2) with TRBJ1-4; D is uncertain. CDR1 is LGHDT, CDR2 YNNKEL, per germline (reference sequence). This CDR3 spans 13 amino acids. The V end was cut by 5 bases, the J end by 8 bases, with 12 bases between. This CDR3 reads CASSFRSSEKLFF. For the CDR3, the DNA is TGTGCCAGCAGCTTCCGGTCGTCCGAAAAACTGTTTTTT.

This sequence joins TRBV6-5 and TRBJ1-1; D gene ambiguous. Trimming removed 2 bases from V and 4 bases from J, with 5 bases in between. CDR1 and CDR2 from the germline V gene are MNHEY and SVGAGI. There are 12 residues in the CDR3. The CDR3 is CASSYRSTEAFF. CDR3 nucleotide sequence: TGTGCCAGCAGTTACAGGAGCACTGAAGCTTTCTTT.

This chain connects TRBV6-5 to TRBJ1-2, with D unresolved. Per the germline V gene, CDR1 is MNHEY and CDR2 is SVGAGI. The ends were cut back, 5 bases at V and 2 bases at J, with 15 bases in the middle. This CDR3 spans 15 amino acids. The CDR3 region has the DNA TGTGCCAGCAGTCCGCTTGACCCGGGGAACTATGGCTACACCTTC. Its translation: CASSPLDPGNYGYTF.

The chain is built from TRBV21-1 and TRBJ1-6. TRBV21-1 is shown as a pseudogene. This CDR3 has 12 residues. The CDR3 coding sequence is TGTGCCAGCCTAGACGGACCAACGCCCCTCCACTTT. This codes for CASLDGPTPLHF.

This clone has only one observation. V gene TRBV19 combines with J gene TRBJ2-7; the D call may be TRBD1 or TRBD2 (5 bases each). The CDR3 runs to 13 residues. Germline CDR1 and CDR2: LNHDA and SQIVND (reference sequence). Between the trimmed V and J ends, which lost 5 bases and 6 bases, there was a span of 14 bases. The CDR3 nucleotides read TGTGCCAGTAGTGAGTTTGAGGGGCGCGAGCAGTACTTC. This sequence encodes CASSEFEGREQYF.